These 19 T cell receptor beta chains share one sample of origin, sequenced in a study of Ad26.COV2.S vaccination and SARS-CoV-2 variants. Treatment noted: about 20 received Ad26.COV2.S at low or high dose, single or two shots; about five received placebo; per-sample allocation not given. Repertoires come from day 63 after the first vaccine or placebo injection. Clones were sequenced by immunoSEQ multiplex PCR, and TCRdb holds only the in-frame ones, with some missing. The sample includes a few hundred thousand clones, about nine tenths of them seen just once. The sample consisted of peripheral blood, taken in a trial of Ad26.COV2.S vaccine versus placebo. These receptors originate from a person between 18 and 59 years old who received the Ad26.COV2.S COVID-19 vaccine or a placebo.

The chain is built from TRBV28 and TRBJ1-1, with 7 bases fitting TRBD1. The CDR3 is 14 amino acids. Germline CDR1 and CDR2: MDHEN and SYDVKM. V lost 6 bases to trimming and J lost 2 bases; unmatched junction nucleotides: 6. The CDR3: CASSWGQPNTEAFF. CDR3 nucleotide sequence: TGTGCCAGCAGCTGGGGACAGCCTAACACTGAAGCTTTCTTT.

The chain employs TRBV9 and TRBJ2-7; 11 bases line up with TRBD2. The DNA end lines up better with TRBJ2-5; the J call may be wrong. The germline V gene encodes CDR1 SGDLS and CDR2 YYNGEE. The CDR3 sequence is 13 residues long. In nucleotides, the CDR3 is TGTGCCAGCAGCGTGGGGACTAGCGGGACCCAGTACTTC. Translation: CASSVGTSGTQYF.

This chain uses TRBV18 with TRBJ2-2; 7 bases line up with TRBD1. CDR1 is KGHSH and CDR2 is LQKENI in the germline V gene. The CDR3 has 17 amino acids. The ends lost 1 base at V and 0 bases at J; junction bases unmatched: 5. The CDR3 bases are TGTGCCAGCTCACCACGACAGGGTTTCGCGAACACCGGGGAGCTGTTTTTT. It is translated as CASSPRQGFANTGELFF.

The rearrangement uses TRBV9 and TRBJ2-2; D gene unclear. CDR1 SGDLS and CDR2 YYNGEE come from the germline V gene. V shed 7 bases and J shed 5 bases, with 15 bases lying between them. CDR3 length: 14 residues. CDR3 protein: CASGSWDRTGELFF. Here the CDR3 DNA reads TGTGCCAGCGGGTCGTGGGATCGAACCGGGGAGCTGTTTTTT.

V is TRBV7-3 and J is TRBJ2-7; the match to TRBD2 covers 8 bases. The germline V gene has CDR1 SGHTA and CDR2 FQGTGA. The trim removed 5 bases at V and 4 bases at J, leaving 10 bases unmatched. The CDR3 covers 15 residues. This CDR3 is CASSATGTSFYEQYF. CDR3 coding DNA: TGTGCCAGCAGCGCTACCGGGACTAGTTTTTACGAGCAGTACTTC. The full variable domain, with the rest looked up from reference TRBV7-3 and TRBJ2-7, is GAGVSQTPSNKVTEKGKYVELRCDPISGHTALYWYRQSLGQGPEFLIYFQGTGAADDSGLPNDRFFAVRPEGSVSTLKIQRTERGDSAVYLCASSATGTSFYEQYFGPGTRLTVT.

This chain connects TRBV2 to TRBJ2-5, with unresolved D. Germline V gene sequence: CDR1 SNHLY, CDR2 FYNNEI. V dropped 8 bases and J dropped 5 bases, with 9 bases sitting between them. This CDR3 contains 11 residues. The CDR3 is CASGNRETQYF. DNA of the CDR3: TGTGCCAGCGGGAATCGGGAGACCCAGTACTTC.

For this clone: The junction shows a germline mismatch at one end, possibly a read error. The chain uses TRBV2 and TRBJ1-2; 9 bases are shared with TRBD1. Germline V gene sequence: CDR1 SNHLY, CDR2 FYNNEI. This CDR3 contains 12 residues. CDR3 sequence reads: CASSEGTGDIPF. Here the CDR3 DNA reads TGTGCCAGCAGTGAAGGGACAGGGGATATACCCTTC.

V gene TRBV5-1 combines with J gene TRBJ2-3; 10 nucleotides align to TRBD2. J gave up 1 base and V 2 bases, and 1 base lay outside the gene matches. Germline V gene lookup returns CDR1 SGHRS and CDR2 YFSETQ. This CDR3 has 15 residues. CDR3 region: CASSLGTSGTDTQYF. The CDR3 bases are TGCGCCAGCAGCTTAGGGACTAGCGGCACAGATACGCAGTATTTT.

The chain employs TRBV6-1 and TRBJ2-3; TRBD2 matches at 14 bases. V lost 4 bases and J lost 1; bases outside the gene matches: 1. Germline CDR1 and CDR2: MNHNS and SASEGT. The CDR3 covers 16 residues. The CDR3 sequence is CASSGGLAGGTDTQYF. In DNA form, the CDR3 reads TGTGCCAGCAGTGGGGGACTAGCGGGAGGCACAGATACGCAGTATTTT.

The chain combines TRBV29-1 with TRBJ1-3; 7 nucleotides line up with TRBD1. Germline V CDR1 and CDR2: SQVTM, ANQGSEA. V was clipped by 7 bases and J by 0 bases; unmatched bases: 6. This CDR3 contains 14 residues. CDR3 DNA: TGCAGCGCACGGACAGGCCGCTCTGGAAACACCATATATTTT. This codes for CSARTGRSGNTIYF.

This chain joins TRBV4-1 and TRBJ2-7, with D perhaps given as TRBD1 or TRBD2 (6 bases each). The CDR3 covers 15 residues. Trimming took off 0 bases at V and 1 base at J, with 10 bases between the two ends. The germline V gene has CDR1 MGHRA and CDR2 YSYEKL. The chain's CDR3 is CASSQEQGTSYEQYF. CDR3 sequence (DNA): TGCGCCAGCAGCCAAGAGCAGGGGACTTCCTACGAGCAGTACTTC.

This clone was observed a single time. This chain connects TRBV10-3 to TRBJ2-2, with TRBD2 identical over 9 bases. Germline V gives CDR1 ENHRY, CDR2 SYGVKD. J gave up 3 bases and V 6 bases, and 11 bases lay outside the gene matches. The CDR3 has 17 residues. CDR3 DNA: TGTGCCATCAGGAGAACCCTACTAGCGGGTGACACCGGGGAGCTGTTTTTT. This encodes CAIRRTLLAGDTGELFF.

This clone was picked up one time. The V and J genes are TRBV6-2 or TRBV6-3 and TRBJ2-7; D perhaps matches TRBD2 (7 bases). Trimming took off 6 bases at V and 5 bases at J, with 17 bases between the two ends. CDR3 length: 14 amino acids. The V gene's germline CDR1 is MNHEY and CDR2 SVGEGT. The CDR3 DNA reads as TGTGCCAGCAGCGGGGGGCCAGGGGTCCACGAGCAGTACTTC. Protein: CASSGGPGVHEQYF.

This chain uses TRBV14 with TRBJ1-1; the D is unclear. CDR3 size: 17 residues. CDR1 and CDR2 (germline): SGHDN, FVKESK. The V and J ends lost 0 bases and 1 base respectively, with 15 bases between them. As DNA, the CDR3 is TGTGCCAGCAGCCAAGATCGGGCAGGCCGGGGGAACACTGAAGCTTTCTTT. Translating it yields CASSQDRAGRGNTEAFF.

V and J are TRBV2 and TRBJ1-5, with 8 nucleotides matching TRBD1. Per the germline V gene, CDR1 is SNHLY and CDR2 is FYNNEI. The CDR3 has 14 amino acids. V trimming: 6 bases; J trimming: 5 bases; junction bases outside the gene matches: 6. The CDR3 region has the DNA TGTGCCAGCAGCCTGGGACAGGATCATCAGCCCCAGCATTTT. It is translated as CASSLGQDHQPQHF.

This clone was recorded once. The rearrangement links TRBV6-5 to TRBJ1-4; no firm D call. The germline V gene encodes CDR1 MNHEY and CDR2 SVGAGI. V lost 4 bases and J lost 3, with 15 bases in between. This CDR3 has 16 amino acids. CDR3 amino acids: CASSWGLGSSNEKLFF. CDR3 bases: TGTGCCAGCAGTTGGGGTCTGGGCTCATCTAATGAAAAACTGTTTTTT.

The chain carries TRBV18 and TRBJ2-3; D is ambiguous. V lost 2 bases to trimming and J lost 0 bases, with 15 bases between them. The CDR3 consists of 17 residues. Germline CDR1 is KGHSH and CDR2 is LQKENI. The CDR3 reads CASSPSRAVLSTDTQYF. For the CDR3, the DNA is TGTGCCAGCTCACCAAGTCGGGCAGTTCTCAGCACAGATACGCAGTATTTT.

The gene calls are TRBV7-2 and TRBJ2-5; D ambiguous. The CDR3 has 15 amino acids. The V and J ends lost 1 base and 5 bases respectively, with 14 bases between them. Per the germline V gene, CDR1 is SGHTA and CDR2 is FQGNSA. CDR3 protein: CASSLDPGSSETQYF. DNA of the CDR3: TGTGCCAGCAGCTTAGACCCCGGATCGTCTGAGACCCAGTACTTC.

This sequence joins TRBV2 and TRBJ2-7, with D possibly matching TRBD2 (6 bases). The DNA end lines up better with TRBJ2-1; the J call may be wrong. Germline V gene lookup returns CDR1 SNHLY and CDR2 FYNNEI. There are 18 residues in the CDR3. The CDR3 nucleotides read TGTGCCAGCAGTGAAGTAGCGGAGGACGATAGCTCCTACAATGAGCAGTTCTTC. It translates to CASSEVAEDDSSYNEQFF.